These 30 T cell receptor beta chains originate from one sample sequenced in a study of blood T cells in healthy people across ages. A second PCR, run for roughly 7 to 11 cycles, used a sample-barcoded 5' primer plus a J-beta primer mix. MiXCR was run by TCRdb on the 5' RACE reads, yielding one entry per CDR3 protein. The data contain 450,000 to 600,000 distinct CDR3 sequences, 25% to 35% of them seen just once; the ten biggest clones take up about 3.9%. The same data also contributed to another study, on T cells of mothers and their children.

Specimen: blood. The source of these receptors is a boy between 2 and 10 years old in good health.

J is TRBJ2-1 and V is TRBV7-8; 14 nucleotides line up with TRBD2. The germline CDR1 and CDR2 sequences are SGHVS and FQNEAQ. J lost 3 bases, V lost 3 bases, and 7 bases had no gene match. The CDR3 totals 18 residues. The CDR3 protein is CASSFRGTSGGYYNEQFF. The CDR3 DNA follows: TGTGCCAGCAGCTTCCGCGGGACTAGCGGGGGTTACTACAATGAGCAGTTCTTC. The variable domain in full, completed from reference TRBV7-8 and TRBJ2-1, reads GAGVSQSPRYKVAKRGQDVALRCDPISGHVSLFWYQQALGQGPEFLTYFQNEAQLDKSGLPSDRFFAERPEGSVSTLKIQRTQQEDSAVYLCASSFRGTSGGYYNEQFFGPGTRLTVL.

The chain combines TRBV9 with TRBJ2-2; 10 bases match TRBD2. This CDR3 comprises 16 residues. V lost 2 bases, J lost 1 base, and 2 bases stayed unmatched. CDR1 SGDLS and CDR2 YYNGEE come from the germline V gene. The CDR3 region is CASSVSSGGNTGELFF. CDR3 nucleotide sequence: TGTGCCAGCAGCGTCTCTAGCGGGGGGAACACCGGGGAGCTGTTTTTT.

The DNA for the CDR3 is TGTGCCAGCAGTCCCCTCAGGGTAGCCAAAAACATTCAGTACTTC. This encodes CASSPLRVAKNIQYF. This chain uses TRBV12-3 or TRBV12-4 with TRBJ2-4; D may be TRBD1 (5 bases). The CDR3 contains 15 residues. The germline V and J ends were trimmed by 5 bases and 0 bases, with 11 bases remaining between them.

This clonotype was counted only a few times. The CDR3, as DNA: TGTGCCAGCAGCTTATCAGGGAACTACAATGAGCAGTTCTTC. This encodes CASSLSGNYNEQFF. The rearrangement links TRBV7-9 to TRBJ2-1; perhaps TRBD1 as D (5 bases). The germline V gene has CDR1 SEHNR and CDR2 FQNEAQ (reference sequence). CDR3 length: 14 amino acids. V lost 2 bases and J 3 bases, leaving 8 bases between the germline ends.

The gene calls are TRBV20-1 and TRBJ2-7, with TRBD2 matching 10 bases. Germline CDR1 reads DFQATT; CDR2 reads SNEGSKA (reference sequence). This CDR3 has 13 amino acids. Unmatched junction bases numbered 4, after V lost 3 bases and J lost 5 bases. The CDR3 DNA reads TGCAGTGCTAGGGCCGGGACTAGCGACGAGCAGTACTTC. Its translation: CSARAGTSDEQYF.

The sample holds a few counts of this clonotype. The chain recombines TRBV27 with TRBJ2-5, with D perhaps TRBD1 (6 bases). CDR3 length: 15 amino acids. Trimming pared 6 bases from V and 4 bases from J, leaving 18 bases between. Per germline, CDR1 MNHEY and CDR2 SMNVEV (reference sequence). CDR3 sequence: CASSPSSPGAETQYF. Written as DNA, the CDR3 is TGTGCCAGCAGCCCAAGCTCCCCAGGGGCAGAGACCCAGTACTTC.

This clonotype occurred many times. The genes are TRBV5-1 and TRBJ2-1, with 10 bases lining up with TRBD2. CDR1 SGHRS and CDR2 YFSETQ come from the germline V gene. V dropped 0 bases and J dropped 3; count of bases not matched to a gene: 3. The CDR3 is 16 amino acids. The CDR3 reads CASSLAASGSYNEQFF. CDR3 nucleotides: TGCGCCAGCAGCTTGGCCGCTAGCGGGAGCTACAATGAGCAGTTCTTC. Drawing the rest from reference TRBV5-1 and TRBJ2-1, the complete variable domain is KAGVTQTPRYLIKTRGQQVTLSCSPISGHRSVSWYQQTPGQGLQFLFEYFSETQRNKGNFPGRFSGRQFSNSRSEMNVSTLELGDSALYLCASSLAASGSYNEQFFGPGTRLTVL.

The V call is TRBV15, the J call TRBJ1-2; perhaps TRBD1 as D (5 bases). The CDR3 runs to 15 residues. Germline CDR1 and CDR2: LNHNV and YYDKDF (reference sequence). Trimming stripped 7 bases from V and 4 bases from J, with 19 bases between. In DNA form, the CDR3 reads TGTGCCACCACCCCAGGGCAGGGCAGTCCCTATGGCTACACCTTC. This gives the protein CATTPGQGSPYGYTF.

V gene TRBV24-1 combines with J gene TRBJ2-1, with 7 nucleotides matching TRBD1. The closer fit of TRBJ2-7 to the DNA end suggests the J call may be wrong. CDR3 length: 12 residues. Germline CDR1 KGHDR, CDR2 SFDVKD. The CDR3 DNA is TGTGCCACAGGGACAGTCCCCTACGAGCAGTACTTC. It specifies CATGTVPYEQYF.

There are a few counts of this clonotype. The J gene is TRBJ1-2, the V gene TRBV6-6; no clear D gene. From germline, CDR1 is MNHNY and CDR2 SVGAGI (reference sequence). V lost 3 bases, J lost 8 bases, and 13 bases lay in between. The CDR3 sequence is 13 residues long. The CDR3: CASSYLGVDGYTF. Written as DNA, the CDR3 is TGTGCCAGCAGTTATCTCGGGGTGGACGGCTACACCTTC.

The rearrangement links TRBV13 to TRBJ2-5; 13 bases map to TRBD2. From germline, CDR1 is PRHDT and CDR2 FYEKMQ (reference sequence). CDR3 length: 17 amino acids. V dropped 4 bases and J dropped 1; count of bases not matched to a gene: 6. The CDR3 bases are TGTGCCAGCAGCTGGGGACTAGCGGGGAGTTCCCAAGAGACCCAGTACTTC. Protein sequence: CASSWGLAGSSQETQYF.

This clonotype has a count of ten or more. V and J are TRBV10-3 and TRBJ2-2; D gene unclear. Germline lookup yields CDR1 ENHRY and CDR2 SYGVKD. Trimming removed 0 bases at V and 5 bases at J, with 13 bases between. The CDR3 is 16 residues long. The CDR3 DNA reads TGTGCCATCAGTGAGTCGGCGTTCCTGGGGACCGGGGAGCTGTTTTTT. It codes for CAISESAFLGTGELFF.

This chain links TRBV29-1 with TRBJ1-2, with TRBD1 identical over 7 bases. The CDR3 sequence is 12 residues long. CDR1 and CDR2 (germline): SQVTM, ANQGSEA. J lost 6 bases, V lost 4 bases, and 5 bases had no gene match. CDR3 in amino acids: CSVVGTADGYTF. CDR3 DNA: TGCAGCGTTGTCGGGACAGCAGATGGCTACACCTTC.

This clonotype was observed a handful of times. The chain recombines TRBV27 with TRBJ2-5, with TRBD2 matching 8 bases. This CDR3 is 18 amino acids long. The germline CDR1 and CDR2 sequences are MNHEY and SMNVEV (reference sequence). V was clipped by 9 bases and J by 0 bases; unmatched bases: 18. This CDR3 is CASRITGAGAGYQETQYF. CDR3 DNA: TGTGCCAGTAGAATAACGGGAGCGGGAGCCGGATACCAAGAGACCCAGTACTTC.

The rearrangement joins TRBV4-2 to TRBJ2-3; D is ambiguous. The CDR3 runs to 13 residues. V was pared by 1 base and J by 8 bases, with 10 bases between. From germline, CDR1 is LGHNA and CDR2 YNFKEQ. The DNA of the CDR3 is TGTGCCAGCAGCCAAGGACTCAGTGGTACGCAGTATTTT. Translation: CASSQGLSGTQYF.

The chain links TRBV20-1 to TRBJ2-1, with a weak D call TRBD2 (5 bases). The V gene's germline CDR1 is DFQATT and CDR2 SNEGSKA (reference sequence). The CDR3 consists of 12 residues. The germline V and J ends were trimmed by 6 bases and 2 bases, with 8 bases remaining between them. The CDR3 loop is CSAGETYNEQFF. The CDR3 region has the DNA TGCAGTGCCGGGGAGACCTACAATGAGCAGTTCTTC.

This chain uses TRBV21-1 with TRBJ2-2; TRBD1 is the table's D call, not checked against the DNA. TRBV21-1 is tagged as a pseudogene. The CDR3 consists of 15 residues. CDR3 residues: CASSKKGWRTGELFF. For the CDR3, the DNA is TGTGCCAGCAGCAAGAAGGGGTGGAGGACCGGGGAGCTGTTTTTT.

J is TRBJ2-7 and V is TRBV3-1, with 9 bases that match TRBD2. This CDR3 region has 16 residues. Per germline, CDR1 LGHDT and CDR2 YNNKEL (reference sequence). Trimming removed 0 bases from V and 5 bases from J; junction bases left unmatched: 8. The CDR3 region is CASSQDPGGGADEQYF. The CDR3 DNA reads TGTGCCAGCAGCCAAGATCCTGGCGGGGGGGCCGACGAGCAGTACTTC.

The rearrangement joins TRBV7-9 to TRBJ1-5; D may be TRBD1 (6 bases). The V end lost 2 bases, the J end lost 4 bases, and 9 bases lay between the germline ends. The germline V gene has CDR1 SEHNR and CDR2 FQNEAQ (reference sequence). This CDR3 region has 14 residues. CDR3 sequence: CASSLSQGNQPQHF. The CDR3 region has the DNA TGTGCCAGCAGCTTAAGCCAGGGGAATCAGCCCCAGCATTTT.

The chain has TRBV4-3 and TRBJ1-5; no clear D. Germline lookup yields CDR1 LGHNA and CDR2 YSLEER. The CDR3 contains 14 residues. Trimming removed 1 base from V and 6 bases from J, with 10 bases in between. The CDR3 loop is CASSQAKGVQPQHF. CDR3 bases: TGCGCCAGCAGCCAAGCAAAGGGAGTTCAGCCCCAGCATTTT.

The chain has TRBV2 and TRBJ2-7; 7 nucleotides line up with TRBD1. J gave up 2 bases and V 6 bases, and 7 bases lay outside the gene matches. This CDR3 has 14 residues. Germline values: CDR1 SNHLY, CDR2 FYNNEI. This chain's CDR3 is CASSGDSVTYEQYF. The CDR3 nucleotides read TGTGCCAGCAGCGGGGACAGCGTCACCTACGAGCAGTACTTC.

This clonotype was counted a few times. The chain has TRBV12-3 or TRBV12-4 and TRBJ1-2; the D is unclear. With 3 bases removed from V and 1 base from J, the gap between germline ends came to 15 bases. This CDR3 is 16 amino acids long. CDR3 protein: CASSLAGHDINYGYTF. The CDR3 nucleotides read TGTGCCAGCAGTTTGGCCGGCCACGATATTAACTATGGCTACACCTTC.

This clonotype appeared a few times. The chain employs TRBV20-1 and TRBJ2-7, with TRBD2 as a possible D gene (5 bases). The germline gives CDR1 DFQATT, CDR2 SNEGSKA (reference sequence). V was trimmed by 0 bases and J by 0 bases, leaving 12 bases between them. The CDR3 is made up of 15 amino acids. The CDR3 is CSARDPERSSYEQYF. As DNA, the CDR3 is TGCAGTGCTAGAGATCCGGAGCGGTCCTCCTACGAGCAGTACTTC.

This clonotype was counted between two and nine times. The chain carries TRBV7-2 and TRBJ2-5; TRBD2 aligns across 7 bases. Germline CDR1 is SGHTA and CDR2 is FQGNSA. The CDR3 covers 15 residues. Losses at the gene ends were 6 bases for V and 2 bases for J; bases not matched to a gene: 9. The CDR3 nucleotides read TGTGCCAGCAGGACCAGCGGGGTGGGGCAAGAGACCCAGTACTTC. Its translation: CASRTSGVGQETQYF.

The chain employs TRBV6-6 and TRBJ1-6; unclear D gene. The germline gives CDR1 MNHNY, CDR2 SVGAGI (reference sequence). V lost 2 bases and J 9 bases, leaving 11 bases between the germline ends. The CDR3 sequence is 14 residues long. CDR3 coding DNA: TGTGCCAGCAGTTACGAACCCGGACGTTCACCCCTCCACTTT. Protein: CASSYEPGRSPLHF.

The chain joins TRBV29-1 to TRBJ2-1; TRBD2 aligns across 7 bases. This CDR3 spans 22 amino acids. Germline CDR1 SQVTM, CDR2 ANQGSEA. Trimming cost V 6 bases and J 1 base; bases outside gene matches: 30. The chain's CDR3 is CSVHKNERPGSPSGNSYNEQFF. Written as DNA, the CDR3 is TGCAGCGTACATAAAAATGAGCGTCCAGGATCCCCAAGCGGGAATTCCTACAATGAGCAGTTCTTC.

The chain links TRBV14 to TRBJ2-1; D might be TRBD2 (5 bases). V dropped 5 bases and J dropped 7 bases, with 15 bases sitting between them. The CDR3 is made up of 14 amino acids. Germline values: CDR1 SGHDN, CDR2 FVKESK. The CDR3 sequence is CASSSRTPGNEQFF. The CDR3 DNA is TGTGCCAGCAGCTCTAGGACTCCTGGGAATGAGCAGTTCTTC.

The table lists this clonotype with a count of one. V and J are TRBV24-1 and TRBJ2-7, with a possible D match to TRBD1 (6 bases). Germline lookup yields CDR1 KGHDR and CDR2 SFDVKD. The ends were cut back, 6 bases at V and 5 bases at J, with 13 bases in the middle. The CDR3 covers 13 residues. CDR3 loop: CATSKTGQNEQYF. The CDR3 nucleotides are TGTGCCACCAGTAAGACAGGTCAGAACGAGCAGTACTTC.

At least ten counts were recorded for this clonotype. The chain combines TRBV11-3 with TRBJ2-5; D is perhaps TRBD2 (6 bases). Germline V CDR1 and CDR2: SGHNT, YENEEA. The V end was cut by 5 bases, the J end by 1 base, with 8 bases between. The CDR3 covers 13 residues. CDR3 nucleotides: TGTGCCAGCAGCCGGGACTTCCAAGAGACCCAGTACTTC. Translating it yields CASSRDFQETQYF.

The CDR3 spells CSASFRGDEQFF. As DNA, the CDR3 is TGCAGTGCTAGCTTCAGGGGCGATGAGCAGTTCTTC. The rearrangement links TRBV20-1 to TRBJ2-5, with D possibly TRBD1 on 6 matching bases. Near its end, the DNA agrees better with TRBJ2-1, so the J call may be wrong. Germline assignment: CDR1 DFQATT and CDR2 SNEGSKA (reference sequence). The CDR3 extends over 12 amino acids.